These 20 T cell receptor beta chains originate from one sample sequenced in a study of vaccination and CD4 T cells after COVID-19. As for treatment: approximately 10-day PBMC culture with coronavirus spike peptide pools or control peptides (ViraFEST assay). Their antigens remain unidentified. An Oncomine TCR Beta short-read assay was used to sequence the DNA from cultured CD4+ T cells. Each CDR3 protein is one row after TCRdb ran MiXCR on the PCR reads. The data contain tens of thousands of distinct CDR3 sequences, approximately 50% of them singletons. Sequencing used CD4+ T cells from blood, cultured in vitro. Every receptor here comes from a human donor who had recovered from COVID-19.

V and J are TRBV7-2 and TRBJ2-1, with TRBD1 matching 11 bases. CDR1 SGHTA and CDR2 FQGNSA come from the germline V gene. The CDR3 is made up of 18 amino acids. Germline trimming cut 5 bases from V and 0 bases from J; bases unmatched to any gene: 9. The CDR3, as DNA: TGTGCCAGCAGCGTACGGGACAGGGGGGCCTTCTCCTACAATGAGCAGTTCTTC. This translates into CASSVRDRGAFSYNEQFF.

J is TRBJ1-1 and V is TRBV2; TRBD1 matches at 10 bases. Losses at the gene ends were 7 bases for V and 4 bases for J; bases not matched to a gene: 12. The CDR3 loop spans 16 amino acids. Germline loops: CDR1 SNHLY, CDR2 FYNNEI. This CDR3 reads CASTRDRGDVGTEAFF. CDR3 nucleotides: TGTGCCAGCACAAGGGACAGGGGAGATGTAGGCACTGAAGCTTTCTTT.

CDR3 sequence: CATSDNSIKHGGELFF. CDR3 in DNA: TGTGCCACCAGTGATAACAGTATTAAACATGGCGGGGAGCTGTTTTTT. The chain has TRBV24-1 and TRBJ2-2, with unresolved D. This CDR3 contains 16 residues. V dropped 3 bases and J dropped 7 bases, with 17 bases sitting between them. Germline V gene lookup returns CDR1 KGHDR and CDR2 SFDVKD.

The CDR3: CSARDSTAEQFF. The DNA for the CDR3 is TGCAGTGCTAGAGACAGCACGGCTGAGCAGTTCTTC. The chain carries TRBV20-1 and TRBJ2-1; D is unclear. Trimming shortened V by 0 bases and J by 9 bases, and 9 bases separated the two germline ends. From germline, CDR1 is DFQATT and CDR2 SNEGSKA (reference sequence). This CDR3 has 12 residues.

This clonotype was detected only a few times. This sequence joins TRBV12-3 or TRBV12-4 and TRBJ1-5; D may be TRBD1 (6 bases). CDR3 length: 15 residues. V lost 6 bases and J 2 bases, leaving 14 bases between the germline ends. The CDR3 sequence is CASSQDSHGNQPQHF. CDR3 coding DNA: TGTGCCAGCAGCCAGGACAGCCACGGCAATCAGCCCCAGCATTTT.

The chain combines TRBV6-2 or TRBV6-3 with TRBJ2-5, with 8 positions matching TRBD1. CDR1 and CDR2 from the germline V gene are MNHEY and SVGEGT. J gave up 9 bases and V 0 bases, and 12 bases lay outside the gene matches. This CDR3 is built from 16 residues. The DNA for the CDR3 is TGTGCCAGCAGTTACTCTCAGGGGGCTGGACATTGGTCCCAGTACTTC. The encoded protein is CASSYSQGAGHWSQYF.

This chain connects TRBV6-5 to TRBJ2-2; TRBD2 might be the D (5 bases). With 4 bases removed from V and 9 bases from J, the gap between germline ends came to 9 bases. The CDR3 is made up of 12 amino acids. Per germline, CDR1 MNHEY and CDR2 SVGAGI. The CDR3 nucleotides are TGTGCCAGCAGTTCACTAGACTGGGAGCTGTTTTTT. It yields the protein CASSSLDWELFF.

This clonotype came up a few times. This chain joins TRBV6-1 and TRBJ1-3; D unclear. Germline CDR1 and CDR2: MNHNS and SASEGT. This CDR3 contains 16 residues. Trimming stripped 3 bases from V and 12 bases from J, with 24 bases between. The CDR3 bases are TGTGCCAGCAGTGACCCCTACAACTCGGGGAAAGGACGCATATATTTT. This codes for CASSDPYNSGKGRIYF.

CDR3 amino acids: CASSFEGTGPTEAFF. As DNA, the CDR3 is TGTGCCAGCAGTTTCGAAGGGACAGGGCCCACTGAAGCTTTCTTT. This chain links TRBV12-3 or TRBV12-4 with TRBJ1-1; 9 nucleotides align to TRBD1. Trimming cost V 3 bases and J 4 bases; bases outside gene matches: 6. The length of the CDR3 is 15 residues.

This clonotype was observed a handful of times. The rearrangement uses TRBV10-3 and TRBJ2-5; tentatively, D is TRBD2 (7 bases). This CDR3 region has 15 residues. Germline lookup yields CDR1 ENHRY and CDR2 SYGVKD. Deletions cut 6 bases from V and 4 bases from J, with 18 bases between. CDR3 protein: CAISPDLGGGETQYF. CDR3 nucleotide sequence: TGTGCCATCAGCCCCGATCTGGGAGGGGGAGAGACCCAGTACTTC.

J is TRBJ1-6 and V is TRBV27; D may be TRBD1 (5 bases). V lost 8 bases to trimming and J lost 10 bases, with 12 bases between them. The length of the CDR3 is 12 residues. CDR1 and CDR2 from the germline V gene are MNHEY and SMNVEV (reference sequence). CDR3 protein: CASFSWGSPLHF. The CDR3 nucleotides are TGTGCCAGCTTCTCTTGGGGGTCACCCCTCCACTTT.

V gene TRBV2 combines with J gene TRBJ1-4; D is possibly TRBD1 (5 bases). Trimming took 6 bases from V and 8 from J, leaving 19 bases between them. This CDR3 region has 15 residues. The germline CDR1 and CDR2 sequences are SNHLY and FYNNEI. The CDR3 region has the DNA TGTGCCAGCAGCCAGCAGGGTCCACTTGAAGAAAAACTGTTTTTT. The encoded protein is CASSQQGPLEEKLFF.

The chain combines TRBV6-2 or TRBV6-3 with TRBJ2-5; D is possibly TRBD1 or TRBD2 (6 bases each). Germline V gene sequence: CDR1 MNHEY, CDR2 SVGEGT. V lost 6 bases and J lost 3, with 17 bases in between. This CDR3 has 15 amino acids. DNA of the CDR3: TGTGCCAGCAGGACCGAGGGGGGCCGTAAAGAGACCCAGTACTTC. This codes for CASRTEGGRKETQYF.

About this clonotype itself: The junction departs from germline at one end; a sequencing error may be responsible. The chain is built from TRBV10-3 and TRBJ2-7; a weak D match, TRBD2 (5 bases). Germline V gene lookup returns CDR1 ENHRY and CDR2 SYGVKD. This CDR3 has 14 residues. The CDR3 protein is CATSVEVGSSEQYF. The CDR3 DNA reads as TGTGCCACCAGTGTGGAGGTGGGGAGCTCCGAGCAGTACTTC.

The table lists this clonotype with a few counts. The rearrangement joins TRBV19 to TRBJ1-1, with 9 nucleotides matching TRBD1. The CDR3 spans 14 residues. Germline V gives CDR1 LNHDA, CDR2 SQIVND (reference sequence). The CDR3 nucleotides read TGTGCTACCACACAGGGGGCTCGGGGCACTGAAGCTTTCTTT. It codes for CATTQGARGTEAFF.

There are a few counts of this clonotype. The chain recombines TRBV6-1 with TRBJ2-5; TRBD2 agrees at 9 bases. Germline CDR1 reads MNHNS; CDR2 reads SASEGT. V trimming: 7 bases; J trimming: 4 bases; junction bases outside the gene matches: 7. The CDR3 covers 14 residues. The CDR3 region is CASNGGRAGETQYF. The CDR3 region has the DNA TGTGCCAGCAACGGCGGGAGGGCTGGAGAGACCCAGTACTTC.

This clonotype was seen a few times. V gene TRBV6-2 or TRBV6-3 combines with J gene TRBJ1-5; weak D call: TRBD1 (5 bases). The CDR3 sequence is 16 residues long. Germline V gene data show CDR1 as MNHEY and CDR2 as SVGEGT. Trimming left V 6 bases short and J 1 base short, with 16 bases between. DNA of the CDR3: TGTGCCAGCAGCAACCTTAGGGGTAGGAGCAATCAGCCCCAGCATTTT. Encoded protein: CASSNLRGRSNQPQHF.

The chain recombines TRBV2 with TRBJ2-1; D is undetermined. CDR3 length: 12 amino acids. Germline V gives CDR1 SNHLY, CDR2 FYNNEI. Trimming cost V 6 bases and J 1 base, with 4 bases left between them. As DNA, the CDR3 is TGTGCCAGCAGGGGTTCCTACAATGAGCAGTTCTTC. Translation: CASRGSYNEQFF.

The chain combines TRBV24-1 with TRBJ2-3; no clear D. The CDR3 covers 14 residues. V lost 5 bases, J lost 1 base, and 9 bases lay in between. The germline gives CDR1 KGHDR, CDR2 SFDVKD. The CDR3 region is CATSGAGGTDTQYF. The CDR3, as DNA: TGTGCCACCAGTGGCGCAGGAGGCACAGATACGCAGTATTTT.

The J gene is TRBJ2-2, the V gene TRBV5-1, with 11 bases identical to TRBD2. CDR3 length: 16 amino acids. Germline values: CDR1 SGHRS, CDR2 YFSETQ. The V and J ends lost 4 bases and 1 base, in that order; junction bases with no gene match: 3. CDR3 DNA sequence: TGCGCCAGCAGCCCTGGACTAGCGGGGAACACCGGGGAGCTGTTTTTT. This codes for CASSPGLAGNTGELFF.